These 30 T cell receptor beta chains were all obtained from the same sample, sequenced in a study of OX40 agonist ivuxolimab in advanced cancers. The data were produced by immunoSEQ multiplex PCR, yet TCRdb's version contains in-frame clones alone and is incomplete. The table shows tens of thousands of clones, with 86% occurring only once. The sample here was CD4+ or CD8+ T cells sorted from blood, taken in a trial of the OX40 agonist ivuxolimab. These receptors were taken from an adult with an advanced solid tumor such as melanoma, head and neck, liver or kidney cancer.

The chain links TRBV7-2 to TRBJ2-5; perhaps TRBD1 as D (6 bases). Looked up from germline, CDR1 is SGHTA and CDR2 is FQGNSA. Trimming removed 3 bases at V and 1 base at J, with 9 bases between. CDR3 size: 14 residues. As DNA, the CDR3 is TGTGCCAGCAGCTTCACAGGGTCCCAAGAGACCCAGTACTTC. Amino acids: CASSFTGSQETQYF.

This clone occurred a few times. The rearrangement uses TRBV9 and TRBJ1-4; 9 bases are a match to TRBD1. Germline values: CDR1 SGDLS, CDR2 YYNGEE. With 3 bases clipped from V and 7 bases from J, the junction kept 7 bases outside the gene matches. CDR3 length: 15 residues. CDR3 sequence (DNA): TGTGCCAGCAGCGCAACCGGGACAGGGACTGAAAAACTGTTTTTT. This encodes CASSATGTGTEKLFF.

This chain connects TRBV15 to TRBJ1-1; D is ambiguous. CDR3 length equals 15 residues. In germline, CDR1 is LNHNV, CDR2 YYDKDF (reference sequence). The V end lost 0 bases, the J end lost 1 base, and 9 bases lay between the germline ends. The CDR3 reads CATSREGKSNTEAFF. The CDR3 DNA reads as TGTGCCACCAGCAGAGAGGGCAAATCGAACACTGAAGCTTTCTTT.

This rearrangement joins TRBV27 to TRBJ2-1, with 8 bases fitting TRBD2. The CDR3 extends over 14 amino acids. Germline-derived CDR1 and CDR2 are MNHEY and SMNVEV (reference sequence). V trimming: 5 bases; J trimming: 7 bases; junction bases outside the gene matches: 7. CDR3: CASSHKTSVNEQFF. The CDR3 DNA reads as TGTGCCAGCAGTCACAAGACTAGCGTTAATGAGCAGTTCTTC.

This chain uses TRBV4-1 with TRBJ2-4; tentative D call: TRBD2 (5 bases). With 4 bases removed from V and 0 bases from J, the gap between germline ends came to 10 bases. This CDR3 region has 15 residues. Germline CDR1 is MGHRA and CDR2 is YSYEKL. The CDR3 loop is CASSPRGLAKNIQYF. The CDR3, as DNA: TGCGCCAGCAGCCCCCGAGGGTTAGCCAAAAACATTCAGTACTTC.

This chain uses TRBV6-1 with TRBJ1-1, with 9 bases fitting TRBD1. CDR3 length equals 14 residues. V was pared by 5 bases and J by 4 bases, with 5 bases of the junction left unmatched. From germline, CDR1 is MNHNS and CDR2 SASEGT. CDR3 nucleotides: TGTGCCAGCAGTATTACACAGGGGGCCACTGAAGCTTTCTTT. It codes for CASSITQGATEAFF.

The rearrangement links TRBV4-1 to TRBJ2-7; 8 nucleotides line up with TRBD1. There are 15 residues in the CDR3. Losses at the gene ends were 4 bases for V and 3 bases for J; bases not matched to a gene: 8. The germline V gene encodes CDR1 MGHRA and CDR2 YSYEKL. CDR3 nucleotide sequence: TGCGCCAGCAGCCTACTCGGACAGGGACACTACGAGCAGTACTTC. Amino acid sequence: CASSLLGQGHYEQYF.

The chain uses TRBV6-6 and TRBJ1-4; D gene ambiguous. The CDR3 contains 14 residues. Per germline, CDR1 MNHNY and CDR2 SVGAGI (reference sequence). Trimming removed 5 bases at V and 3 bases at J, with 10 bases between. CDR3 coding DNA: TGTGCCAGCAGTAGAGGGAGGTCTAATGAAAAACTGTTTTTT. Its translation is CASSRGRSNEKLFF.

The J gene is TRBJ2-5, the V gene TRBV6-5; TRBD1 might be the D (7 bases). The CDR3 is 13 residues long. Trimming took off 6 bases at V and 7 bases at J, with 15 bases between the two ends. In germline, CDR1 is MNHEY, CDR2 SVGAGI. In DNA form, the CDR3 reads TGTGCCAGCAGCAGGGGGGCCCCGGGGACCCAGTACTTC. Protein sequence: CASSRGAPGTQYF.

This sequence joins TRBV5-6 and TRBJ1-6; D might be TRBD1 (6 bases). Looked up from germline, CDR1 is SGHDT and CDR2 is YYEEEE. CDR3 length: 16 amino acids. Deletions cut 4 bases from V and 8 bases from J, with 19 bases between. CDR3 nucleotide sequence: TGTGCCAGCAGCCTGGCCATGAACAGGGAGTATTCACCCCTCCACTTT. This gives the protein CASSLAMNREYSPLHF.

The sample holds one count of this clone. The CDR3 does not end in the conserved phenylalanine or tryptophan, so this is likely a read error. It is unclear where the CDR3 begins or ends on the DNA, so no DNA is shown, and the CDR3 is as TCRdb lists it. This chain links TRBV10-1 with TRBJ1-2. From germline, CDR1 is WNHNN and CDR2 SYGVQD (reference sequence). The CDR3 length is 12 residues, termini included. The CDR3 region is CASSETSRDGPL.

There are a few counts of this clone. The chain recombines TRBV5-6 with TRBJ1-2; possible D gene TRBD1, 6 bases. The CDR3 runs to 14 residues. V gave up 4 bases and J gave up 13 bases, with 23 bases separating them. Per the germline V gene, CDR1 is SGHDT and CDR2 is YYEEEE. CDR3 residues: CASSSIFRDILFTF. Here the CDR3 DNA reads TGTGCCAGCAGCAGCATCTTCCGGGACATTCTTTTCACCTTC.

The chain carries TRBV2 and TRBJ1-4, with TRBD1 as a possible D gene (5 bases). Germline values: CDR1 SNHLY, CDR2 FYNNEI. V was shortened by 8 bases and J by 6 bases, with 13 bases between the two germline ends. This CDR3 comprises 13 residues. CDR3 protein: CASVNRRDEKLFF. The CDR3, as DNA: TGTGCCAGCGTGAACCGCAGGGATGAAAAACTGTTTTTT. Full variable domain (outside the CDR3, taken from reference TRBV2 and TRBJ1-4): EPEVTQTPSHQVTQMGQEVILRCVPISNHLYFYWYRQILGQKVEFLVSFYNNEISEKSEIFDDQFSVERPDGSNFTLKIRSTKLEDSAMYFCASVNRRDEKLFFGSGTQLSVL.

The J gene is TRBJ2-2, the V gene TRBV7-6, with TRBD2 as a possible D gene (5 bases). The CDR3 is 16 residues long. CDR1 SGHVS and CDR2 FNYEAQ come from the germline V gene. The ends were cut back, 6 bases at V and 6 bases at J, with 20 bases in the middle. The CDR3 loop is CASSGRTVAGAGELFF. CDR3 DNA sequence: TGTGCCAGCAGTGGTCGGACGGTGGCCGGGGCCGGGGAGCTGTTTTTT. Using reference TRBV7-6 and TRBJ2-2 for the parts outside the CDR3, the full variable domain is GAGVSQSPRYKVTKRGQDVALRCDPISGHVSLYWYRQALGQGPEFLTYFNYEAQQDKSGLPNDRFSAERPEGSISTLTIQRTEQRDSAMYRCASSGRTVAGAGELFFGEGSRLTVL.

This CDR3 reads CASSLVGDLSYNEQFF. Written as DNA, the CDR3 is TGCGCCAGCAGCTTGGTCGGGGACCTCTCCTACAATGAGCAGTTCTTC. The gene calls are TRBV5-1 and TRBJ2-1, with D tentatively TRBD1 or TRBD2 (5 bases each). This CDR3 spans 16 amino acids. Deletions cut 0 bases from V and 0 bases from J, with 10 bases between. CDR1 and CDR2 (germline): SGHRS, YFSETQ.

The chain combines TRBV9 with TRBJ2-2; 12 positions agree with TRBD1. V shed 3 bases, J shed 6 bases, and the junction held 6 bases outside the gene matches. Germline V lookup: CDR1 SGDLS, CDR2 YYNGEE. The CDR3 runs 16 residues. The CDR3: CASSGWGQGAAGELFF. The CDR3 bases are TGTGCCAGCAGCGGTTGGGGACAGGGGGCGGCCGGGGAGCTGTTTTTT.

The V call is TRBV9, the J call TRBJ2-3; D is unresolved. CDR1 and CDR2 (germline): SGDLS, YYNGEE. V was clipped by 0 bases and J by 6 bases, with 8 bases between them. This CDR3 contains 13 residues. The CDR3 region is CASSVGQEDTQYF. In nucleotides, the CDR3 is TGTGCCAGCAGCGTAGGGCAAGAGGATACGCAGTATTTT.

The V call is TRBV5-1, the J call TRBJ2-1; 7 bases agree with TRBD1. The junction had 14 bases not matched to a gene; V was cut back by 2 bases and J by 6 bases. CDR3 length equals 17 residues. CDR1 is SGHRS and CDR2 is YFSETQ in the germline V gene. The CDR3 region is CASSFPPRGTLSNEQFF. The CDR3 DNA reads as TGCGCCAGCAGCTTCCCCCCCAGGGGGACACTTAGCAATGAGCAGTTCTTC.

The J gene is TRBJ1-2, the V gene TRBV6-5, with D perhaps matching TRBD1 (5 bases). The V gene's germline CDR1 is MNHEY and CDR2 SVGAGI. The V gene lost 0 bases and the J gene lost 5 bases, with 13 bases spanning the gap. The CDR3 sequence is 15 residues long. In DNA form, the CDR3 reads TGTGCCAGCAGTTACTCGAAAGACAGAGGATATGGCTACACCTTC. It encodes CASSYSKDRGYGYTF.

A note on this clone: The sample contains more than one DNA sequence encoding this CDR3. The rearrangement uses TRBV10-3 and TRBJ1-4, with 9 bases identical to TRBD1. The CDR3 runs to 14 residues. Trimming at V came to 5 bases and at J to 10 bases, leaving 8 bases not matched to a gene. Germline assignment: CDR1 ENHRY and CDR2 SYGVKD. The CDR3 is CAISNEPGQGKLFF. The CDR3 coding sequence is TGTGCCATCAGTAACGAACCGGGACAGGGAAAACTGTTTTTT.

The CDR3 DNA reads TGTGCCAGCTCACCACTTACAGGGGACGGAACAGATACGCAGTATTTT. Amino acids: CASSPLTGDGTDTQYF. This chain links TRBV18 with TRBJ2-3, with 7 bases aligning to TRBD1. The CDR3 is 16 amino acids. The V segment lost 1 base and the J segment 3 bases; nucleotides outside the gene matches: 7. The germline CDR1 and CDR2 sequences are KGHSH and LQKENI.

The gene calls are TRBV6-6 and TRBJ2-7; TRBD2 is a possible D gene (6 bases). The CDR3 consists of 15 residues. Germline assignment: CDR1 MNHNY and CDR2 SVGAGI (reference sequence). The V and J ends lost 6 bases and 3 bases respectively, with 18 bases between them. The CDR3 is CASRREEGPLYEQYF. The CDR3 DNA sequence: TGTGCCAGCAGGAGGGAGGAGGGGCCCCTCTACGAGCAGTACTTC.

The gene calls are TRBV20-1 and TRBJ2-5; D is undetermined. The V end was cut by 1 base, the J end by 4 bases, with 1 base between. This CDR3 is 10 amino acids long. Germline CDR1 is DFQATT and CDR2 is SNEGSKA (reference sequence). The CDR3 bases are TGCAGTGCTAGAGTAGAGACCCAGTACTTC. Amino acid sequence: CSARVETQYF.

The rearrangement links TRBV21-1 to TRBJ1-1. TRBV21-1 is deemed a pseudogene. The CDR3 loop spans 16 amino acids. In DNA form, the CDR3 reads TGTGCCAGCAGCAAAGCCTTGCGGGGGCGGAGGACTGAAGCTTTCTTT. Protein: CASSKALRGRRTEAFF.

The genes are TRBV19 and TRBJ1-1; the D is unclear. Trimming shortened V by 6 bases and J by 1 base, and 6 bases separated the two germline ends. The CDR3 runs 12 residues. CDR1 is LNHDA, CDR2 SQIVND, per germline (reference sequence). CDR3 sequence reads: CASRRENTEAFF. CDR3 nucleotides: TGTGCCAGTAGGAGGGAGAACACTGAAGCTTTCTTT.

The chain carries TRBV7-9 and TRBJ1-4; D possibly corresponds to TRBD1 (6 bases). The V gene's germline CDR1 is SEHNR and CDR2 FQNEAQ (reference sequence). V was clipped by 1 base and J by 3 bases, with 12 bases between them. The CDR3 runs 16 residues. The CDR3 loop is CASSLERGASNEKLFF. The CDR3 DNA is TGTGCCAGCAGCTTAGAAAGGGGGGCGTCTAATGAAAAACTGTTTTTT.

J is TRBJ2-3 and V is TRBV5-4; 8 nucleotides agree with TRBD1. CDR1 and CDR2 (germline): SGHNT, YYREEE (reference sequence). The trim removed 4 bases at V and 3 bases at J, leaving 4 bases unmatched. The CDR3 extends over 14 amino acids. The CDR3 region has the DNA TGTGCCAGCAGCCCGGACAGGGAGACAGATACGCAGTATTTT. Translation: CASSPDRETDTQYF. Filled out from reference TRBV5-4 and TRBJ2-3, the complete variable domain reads ETGVTQSPTHLIKTRGQQVTLRCSSQSGHNTVSWYQQALGQGPQFIFQYYREEENGRGNFPPRFSGLQFPNYSSELNVNALELDDSALYLCASSPDRETDTQYFGPGTRLTVL.

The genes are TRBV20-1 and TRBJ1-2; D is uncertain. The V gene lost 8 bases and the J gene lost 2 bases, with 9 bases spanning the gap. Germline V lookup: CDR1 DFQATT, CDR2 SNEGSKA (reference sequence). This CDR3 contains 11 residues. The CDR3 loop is CSRQDNYGYTF. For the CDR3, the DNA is TGCAGTAGGCAGGACAACTATGGCTACACCTTC.

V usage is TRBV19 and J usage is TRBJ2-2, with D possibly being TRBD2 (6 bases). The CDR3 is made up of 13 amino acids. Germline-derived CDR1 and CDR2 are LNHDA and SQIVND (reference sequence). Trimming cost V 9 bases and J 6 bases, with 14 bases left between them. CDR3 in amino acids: CASLARLAGELFF. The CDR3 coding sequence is TGTGCCAGCCTGGCGAGACTAGCCGGGGAGCTGTTTTTT.

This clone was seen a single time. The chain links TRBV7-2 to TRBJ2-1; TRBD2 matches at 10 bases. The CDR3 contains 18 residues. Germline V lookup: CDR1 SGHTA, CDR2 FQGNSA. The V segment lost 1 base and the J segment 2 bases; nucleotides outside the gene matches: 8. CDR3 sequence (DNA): TGTGCCAGCAGCTTAGTGGGGAGCGGGGGGGTCACCTACAATGAGCAGTTCTTC. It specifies CASSLVGSGGVTYNEQFF.